This T cell receptor (beta chain) was sequenced during a study of blood T cell repertoires in COVID-19. For the study at large: The United States, Italy and Spain were the sources of the acute and convalescent COVID-19 samples. PBMCs, B-cell-depleted T cells, or T cells provided the cDNA or gDNA that made up the material.

V gave up 3 bases and J gave up 1 base, with 10 bases separating them. The CDR3 has 15 residues. CDR1 is SNHLY and CDR2 is FYNNEI in the germline V gene. As originally analysed: It was from reference gene primer amplification that nucleated cell counts were estimated. Here immunoSEQ multiplex PCR was the method, and the copy in TCRdb shows in-frame clones only, minus some. D and trimming come from the DNA, and the V and J calls and clone size come from that table. The table has some 400,000 clones, more than 75% seen once; the top ten hold 1.1%. The sample was peripheral blood. This sequence originates from a human donor with acute or convalescent COVID-19. The donor label of this sample is uncertain. This rearrangement joins TRBV2 to TRBJ1-5; D uncertain. CDR3 amino acids: CASSDYLASNQPQHF. The CDR3 coding sequence is TGTGCCAGCAGTGATTATTTGGCCAGCAATCAGCCCCAGCATTTT.